This T cell receptor (beta chain) emerged from a study of T cell responses to AZD1222 COVID-19 vaccine. The overall study: Second doses that came at about 4 or about 12 weeks were put together.

Study-level findings and limits: Targets within unmutated variant regions were reportedly found for nearly half of spike-specific TCRs.

Concerning this clone itself: Its matching antigen is unknown.

Assay: immunoSEQ multiplex PCR; the TCRdb copy retains only in-frame clones and omits some. There are some 130,000 clones in the sample; about nine tenths occur only once, and just under 6.5% lies in the top ten. This CDR3 is 15 amino acids long. The trim removed 5 bases at V and 5 bases at J, leaving 10 bases unmatched. Germline CDR1 and CDR2: SGHTA and FQGNSA. The chain couples TRBV7-2 to TRBJ2-3, with TRBD2 matching over 7 bases. This TCR derives from an adult in good health. This specimen consisted of peripheral blood, obtained on day 0 of AZD1222 vaccination. The CDR3 is CASSKLTAGEDTQYF. CDR3 DNA: TGTGCCAGCAGCAAGCTTACCGCGGGGGAAGATACGCAGTATTTT.